The next 17 T cell receptor beta chains were all read from a single sample in a study of response to subunit inactivated influenza vaccine. TCRdb ran MiXCR on the RT-PCR reads and lists one entry per CDR3 protein. The table lists 600,000 to 700,000 distinct CDR3 sequences, 11% to 15% of them singletons. The sample here was PBMCs from blood, taken 14 to 15 days before vaccination. All receptors derive from a man over 45 who received an inactivated influenza vaccine.

This clonotype has a handful of counts. The rearrangement joins TRBV3-1 to TRBJ2-5; 13 nucleotides line up with TRBD2. V gave up 4 bases and J gave up 3 bases; unmatched junction bases: 5. CDR3 length: 16 residues. Looked up from germline, CDR1 is LGHDT and CDR2 is YNNKEL (reference sequence). The chain's CDR3 is CASSLSGLAGEETQYF. The CDR3 nucleotides read TGTGCCAGCAGCCTGTCCGGACTAGCGGGAGAAGAGACCCAGTACTTC.

The rearrangement joins TRBV3-1 to TRBJ2-1; maybe TRBD2 (5 bases). The CDR3 runs 15 residues. Germline CDR1 and CDR2: LGHDT and YNNKEL (reference sequence). The V and J ends lost 4 bases and 7 bases respectively, with 17 bases between them. The CDR3 reads CASSLEAYSGNEQFF. In DNA, the CDR3 is TGTGCCAGCAGCCTGGAAGCGTATTCGGGGAATGAGCAGTTCTTC.

V and J are TRBV13 and TRBJ2-5; 10 bases fit TRBD1. Trimming took 1 base from V and 5 from J; bases not matched to a gene: 4. This CDR3 region has 15 residues. CDR1 is PRHDT and CDR2 is FYEKMQ in the germline V gene (reference sequence). The CDR3 region is CASSLDGGQGETQYF. In nucleotides, the CDR3 is TGTGCCAGCAGCTTAGACGGGGGACAGGGGGAGACCCAGTACTTC.

This clonotype turned up a few times. The genes are TRBV19 and TRBJ2-7, with 7 bases lining up with TRBD1. The CDR3 sequence is 14 residues long. Germline CDR1 and CDR2: LNHDA and SQIVND (reference sequence). Trimming removed 4 bases from V and 2 bases from J; junction bases left unmatched: 5. The CDR3 nucleotides are TGTGCCAGTAGTAACACCGGGACAGCCTACGAGCAGTACTTC. Its translation: CASSNTGTAYEQYF.

The J gene is TRBJ2-7, the V gene TRBV28; 13 bases match TRBD2. This CDR3 has 17 amino acids. CDR1 is MDHEN and CDR2 is SYDVKM in the germline V gene. Trimming took 5 bases from V and 6 from J; bases not matched to a gene: 13. Here the CDR3 reads CASSIIGLAGARGEQYF. CDR3 nucleotides: TGTGCCAGCAGTATAATTGGACTAGCGGGAGCTCGGGGCGAGCAGTACTTC.

Here the CDR3 reads CASSLTPRGGGDSPLHF. The CDR3 bases are TGCGCCAGCAGCTTGACCCCGAGGGGGGGAGGAGATTCACCCCTCCACTTT. The V gene is TRBV5-1, the J gene TRBJ1-6; possible D gene TRBD1, 6 bases. The CDR3 is 17 residues long. With 1 base removed from V and 8 bases from J, the gap between germline ends came to 19 bases. Germline V lookup: CDR1 SGHRS, CDR2 YFSETQ.

The rearrangement uses TRBV4-1 and TRBJ2-7; D is ambiguous. Trimming left V 3 bases short and J 1 base short, with 13 bases between. CDR1 and CDR2 from the germline V gene are MGHRA and YSYEKL. This CDR3 comprises 15 residues. This chain's CDR3 is CASSHRSDGSYEQYF. The DNA for the CDR3 is TGCGCCAGCAGCCACAGGAGTGACGGGTCCTACGAGCAGTACTTC.

The table lists this clonotype with many counts. This chain joins TRBV4-2 and TRBJ1-3; D remains unclear. The CDR3 runs to 16 residues. Germline V gene data show CDR1 as LGHNA and CDR2 as YNFKEQ. Trimming removed 0 bases from V and 0 bases from J, with 9 bases in between. The CDR3 sequence: CASSQDDSNSGNTIYF. The CDR3 DNA sequence: TGTGCCAGCAGCCAAGACGACTCCAACTCTGGAAACACCATATATTTT.

This clonotype occurred a few times. The chain employs TRBV15 and TRBJ2-5, with D unresolved. The CDR3 sequence is 14 residues long. The germline V gene has CDR1 LNHNV and CDR2 YYDKDF (reference sequence). V was trimmed by 1 base and J by 2 bases, leaving 8 bases between them. The CDR3 DNA is TGTGCCACCAGCAGAGGTGGCTTGCAAGAGACCCAGTACTTC. Translated, it gives CATSRGGLQETQYF.

The V call is TRBV12-3 or TRBV12-4, the J call TRBJ2-5, with D maybe TRBD1 (5 bases). V lost 5 bases and J lost 5, with 12 bases in between. The CDR3 covers 13 residues. The DNA for the CDR3 is TGTGCCAGCAGTCAGGGCTGGGTCGAGACCCAGTACTTC. It codes for CASSQGWVETQYF.

This chain joins TRBV28 and TRBJ2-7; D remains unclear. The germline V and J ends were trimmed by 5 bases and 2 bases, with 10 bases remaining between them. CDR1 is MDHEN, CDR2 SYDVKM, per germline. There are 13 residues in the CDR3. The CDR3 nucleotides read TGTGCCAGCAGTGGACCCTCAACCTACGAGCAGTACTTC. It is translated as CASSGPSTYEQYF. The whole variable domain, filled in from reference TRBV28 and TRBJ2-7, reads DVKVTQSSRYLVKRTGEKVFLECVQDMDHENMFWYRQDPGLGLRLIYFSYDVKMKEKGDIPEGYSVSREKKERFSLILESASTNQTSMYLCASSGPSTYEQYFGPGTRLTVT.

The CDR3 region has the DNA TGCGCCAGCAGCCAAGAAGTGGGACACCTCTATGGCTACACCTTC. This gives the protein CASSQEVGHLYGYTF. The chain joins TRBV4-3 to TRBJ1-2; maybe TRBD1 (6 bases). The CDR3 has 15 amino acids. V was pared by 0 bases and J by 4 bases, with 12 bases between. From germline, CDR1 is LGHNA and CDR2 YSLEER.

This clonotype was observed a handful of times. This chain connects TRBV20-1 to TRBJ2-7; 8 bases are a match to TRBD2. Germline lookup yields CDR1 DFQATT and CDR2 SNEGSKA (reference sequence). This CDR3 has 13 amino acids. V was clipped by 7 bases and J by 0 bases; unmatched bases: 5. CDR3 sequence: CSGRREVSYEQYF. The CDR3 DNA is TGCAGTGGAAGGCGGGAGGTCTCCTACGAGCAGTACTTC.

This clonotype showed up just a few times. J is TRBJ1-4 and V is TRBV11-1; a weak D match, TRBD1 (5 bases). Germline V gene sequence: CDR1 SGHAT, CDR2 FQDESV (reference sequence). The CDR3 covers 19 residues. V dropped 5 bases and J dropped 0 bases, with 22 bases sitting between them. CDR3 residues: CASSPSRGGSLATNEKLFF. DNA for the CDR3: TGTGCCAGCAGCCCCTCCCGTGGGGGTTCTTTGGCAACTAATGAAAAACTGTTTTTT. Complete variable domain (other parts from reference TRBV11-1 and TRBJ1-4): EAEVAQSPRYKITEKSQAVAFWCDPISGHATLYWYRQILGQGPELLVQFQDESVVDDSQLPKDRFSAERLKGVDSTLKIQPAELGDSAMYLCASSPSRGGSLATNEKLFFGSGTQLSVL.

This clonotype was counted many times. The rearrangement links TRBV20-1 to TRBJ1-5; D might be TRBD1 (5 bases). CDR3 size: 12 residues. V was pared by 5 bases and J by 7 bases, with 12 bases between. CDR1 and CDR2 (germline): DFQATT, SNEGSKA (reference sequence). CDR3 amino acids: CSAASGDQPQHF. CDR3 DNA: TGCAGTGCTGCCTCGGGGGACCAGCCCCAGCATTTT.

The chain uses TRBV12-3 or TRBV12-4 and TRBJ2-7; 9 nucleotides align to TRBD1. With the DNA end fitting TRBJ2-1 better, the J assignment may be wrong. The CDR3 is 15 residues long. The CDR3 DNA follows: TGTGCCAGCAGCTCCGGGACAGGGTTTACCTACGAGCAGTTCTTC. Translation gives CASSSGTGFTYEQFF.

The sample holds a few counts of this clonotype. V usage is TRBV5-6 and J usage is TRBJ1-1; 8 positions agree with TRBD1. The CDR3 totals 19 residues. The germline V gene encodes CDR1 SGHDT and CDR2 YYEEEE. J lost 0 bases, V lost 0 bases, and 13 bases had no gene match. The CDR3 nucleotides are TGTGCCAGCAGCTTGGTACGTGGGGGACAGGAGATCATGAACACTGAAGCTTTCTTT. It codes for CASSLVRGGQEIMNTEAFF.